The rows below give T cell receptor beta chains drawn from one sample of a study of CD8 T cells in Susac syndrome. TCRdb re-derived calls from the immunoSEQ multiplex PCR reads in MiXCR, one entry per CDR3 protein. The table shows some 100,000 distinct CDR3 sequences, with roughly 96% occurring only once. Specimen: CD8+ T cells from PBMCs. The receptors stem from a human donor with Susac syndrome. CDR3s include the opening cysteine and the closing phenylalanine or tryptophan.

TRBV28,19,CASSPTTRTGPSSYNEQFF
TRBV6-1,12,CASSERALPQHF
TRBV4-1,14,CASSQTGGDYGYTF
TRBV29-1,14,CSVDAGGNQETQYF
TRBV6-5,12,CASSRQNTEAFF
TRBV20-1,14,CSAREGQIVETQYF
TRBV5-4,14,CASSAPGLYNEQFF
TRBV14,11,CASSQGLEQFF
TRBV7-8,17,CASSSGPLLPMNTEAFF
TRBV12-3/TRBV12-4,15,CASSFPFGRNTEAFF